The 29 T cell receptor beta chains reported below all come from one sample, sequenced in a study of spatial heterogeneity in lung cancer. Regarding time point: blood at routine non-recurrence follow-up after resection. TCRdb fed the 5' RACE reads into MiXCR, producing one record per CDR3 protein. The sample carries about 94,000 distinct CDR3 sequences, around 19% recorded once. This specimen consisted of PBMCs, obtained at follow-up. The receptors here all came from a male donor with early-stage non-small cell lung cancer.

This clonotype was seen a few times. The chain has TRBV5-4 and TRBJ2-2; D is undetermined. This CDR3 is built from 15 residues. V shed 2 bases and J shed 1 base, with 9 bases lying between them. Germline lookup yields CDR1 SGHNT and CDR2 YYREEE (reference sequence). Here the CDR3 reads CASSFDTKNTGELFF. In nucleotides, the CDR3 is TGTGCCAGCAGCTTCGACACAAAGAACACCGGGGAGCTGTTTTTT.

This clonotype was observed a few times. The rearrangement uses TRBV29-1 and TRBJ1-2; D unclear. The CDR3 totals 12 residues. Germline loops: CDR1 SQVTM, CDR2 ANQGSEA. V lost 4 bases to trimming and J lost 4 bases, with 10 bases between them. The CDR3 DNA follows: TGCAGCGTTGTGGCTTCGCTCTATGGCTACACCTTC. Translation: CSVVASLYGYTF.

This clonotype has more than one count but fewer than ten. The rearrangement links TRBV29-1 to TRBJ2-1; 15 positions match TRBD2. This CDR3 is built from 14 residues. The germline V gene has CDR1 SQVTM and CDR2 ANQGSEA. The V and J ends lost 7 bases and 10 bases, in that order; junction bases with no gene match: 8. The CDR3 nucleotides read TGCAGCGGGGGGACTAGCGGGAGGAGGCGGGAGCAGTTCTTC. Translated: CSGGTSGRRREQFF.

The chain carries TRBV5-1 and TRBJ1-2; no clear D. Germline CDR1 SGHRS, CDR2 YFSETQ. V lost 6 bases to trimming and J lost 4 bases, with 19 bases between them. The CDR3 spans 15 residues. In DNA form, the CDR3 reads TGCGCCAGCACAGCTTCGGTAGGGAATGGCTATGGCTACACCTTC. This sequence encodes CASTASVGNGYGYTF.

The rearrangement links TRBV5-6 to TRBJ1-2; 8 positions agree with TRBD1. V shed 4 bases, J shed 8 bases, and the junction held 16 bases outside the gene matches. This CDR3 contains 16 residues. Germline CDR1 reads SGHDT; CDR2 reads YYEEEE. The CDR3 DNA follows: TGTGCCAGCAGCCAGAGACAGGGGTTGGATCGCTTGGGCTACACCTTC. It translates to CASSQRQGLDRLGYTF. The full variable domain, with the rest looked up from reference TRBV5-6 and TRBJ1-2, is DAGVTQSPTHLIKTRGQQVTLRCSPKSGHDTVSWYQQALGQGPQFIFQYYEEEERQRGNFPDRFSGHQFPNYSSELNVNALLLGDSALYLCASSQRQGLDRLGYTFGSGTRLTVV.

J is TRBJ1-1 and V is TRBV6-1; TRBD1 agrees at 11 bases. The V segment lost 3 bases and the J segment 5 bases; nucleotides outside the gene matches: 11. This CDR3 comprises 17 residues. Germline V CDR1 and CDR2: MNHNS, SASEGT. The CDR3 DNA sequence: TGTGCCAGCAGTGACCCCCTTAGGACAGGGGGCTATACTGAAGCTTTCTTT. Translation: CASSDPLRTGGYTEAFF.

This clonotype has just a few counts. This chain joins TRBV19 and TRBJ1-5; perhaps TRBD1 as D (5 bases). Germline lookup yields CDR1 LNHDA and CDR2 SQIVND (reference sequence). CDR3 length equals 13 residues. V lost 11 bases, J lost 4 bases, and 15 bases lay in between. CDR3 sequence reads: CAGARTGNQPQHF. The CDR3 nucleotides read TGTGCCGGGGCAAGGACGGGGAATCAGCCCCAGCATTTT. Filled out from reference TRBV19 and TRBJ1-5, the complete variable domain reads DGGITQSPKYLFRKEGQNVTLSCEQNLNHDAMYWYRQDPGQGLRLIYYSQIVNDFQKGDIAEGYSVSREKKESFPLTVTSAQKNPTAFYLCAGARTGNQPQHFGDGTRLSIL.

Here the CDR3 DNA reads TGTGCCCGAGAAAAGGTGAAGTCAGGACCCTATGGCTACACCTTC. Encoded protein: CAREKVKSGPYGYTF. This chain links TRBV30 with TRBJ1-2; no definite D call. The germline CDR1 and CDR2 sequences are GTSNPN and SVGIG (reference sequence). V was pared by 8 bases and J by 4 bases, with 23 bases between. The CDR3 extends over 15 amino acids.

This clonotype was seen more than once but under ten times. V gene TRBV11-1 combines with J gene TRBJ1-5; D is unclear. This CDR3 contains 13 residues. Trimming left V 5 bases short and J 8 bases short, with 13 bases between. Germline V lookup: CDR1 SGHAT, CDR2 FQDESV (reference sequence). CDR3 amino acids: CASSQSGAEPQHF. The CDR3, as DNA: TGTGCCAGCAGCCAATCCGGCGCTGAGCCCCAGCATTTT.

This clonotype was observed a handful of times. The chain carries TRBV7-2 and TRBJ2-4, with D uncertain. CDR3 length: 15 amino acids. Trimming removed 3 bases at V and 0 bases at J, with 9 bases between. Germline V gives CDR1 SGHTA, CDR2 FQGNSA. Here the CDR3 DNA reads TGTGCCAGCAGCTTCGAATGGGGAGCCAAAAACATTCAGTACTTC. Translation: CASSFEWGAKNIQYF.

The chain combines TRBV20-1 with TRBJ2-3, with a weak D call TRBD1 (6 bases). CDR1 is DFQATT, CDR2 SNEGSKA, per germline (reference sequence). Trimming cost V 1 base and J 5 bases, with 16 bases left between them. This CDR3 has 15 amino acids. This CDR3 is CSARGGRQGGDTQYF. As DNA, the CDR3 is TGCAGTGCTAGAGGGGGGCGCCAAGGGGGAGATACGCAGTATTTT.

The chain employs TRBV2 and TRBJ2-1; TRBD1 might be the D (6 bases). The CDR3 is 15 amino acids. The germline V gene has CDR1 SNHLY and CDR2 FYNNEI. V lost 2 bases and J lost 2, with 10 bases in between. The CDR3 DNA follows: TGTGCCAGCAGTGAACGTCAGGGGCCCTACAATGAGCAGTTCTTC. Translating gives CASSERQGPYNEQFF. Full variable domain (missing parts from reference TRBV2 and TRBJ2-1): EPEVTQTPSHQVTQMGQEVILRCVPISNHLYFYWYRQILGQKVEFLVSFYNNEISEKSEIFDDQFSVERPDGSNFTLKIRSTKLEDSAMYFCASSERQGPYNEQFFGPGTRLTVL.

This clonotype occurred a few times. The V call is TRBV7-2, the J call TRBJ2-5; TRBD2 might be the D (6 bases). V lost 5 bases and J lost 5, with 21 bases in between. Germline lookup yields CDR1 SGHTA and CDR2 FQGNSA. The CDR3 loop spans 16 amino acids. The CDR3 DNA follows: TGTGCCAGCAGCACGGAGGGACGGCGGAGGTATGAGACCCAGTACTTC. The encoded protein is CASSTEGRRRYETQYF.

V usage is TRBV20-1 and J usage is TRBJ2-1; TRBD2 aligns across 8 bases. V shed 2 bases and J 8 bases; nucleotides not matched to a gene: 5. The germline V gene has CDR1 DFQATT and CDR2 SNEGSKA (reference sequence). The CDR3 spans 13 residues. The CDR3 DNA follows: TGCAGTGCTAGATCTACTAGCGGATATGAGCAGTTCTTC. Translation: CSARSTSGYEQFF.

This sequence joins TRBV20-1 and TRBJ1-3, with D tentatively TRBD1 (5 bases). CDR1 and CDR2 (germline): DFQATT, SNEGSKA (reference sequence). Trimming took 6 bases from V and 2 from J, leaving 11 bases between them. This CDR3 is 13 amino acids long. This CDR3 is CSARTGAGNTIYF. The CDR3 nucleotides are TGCAGTGCCAGAACGGGGGCTGGAAACACCATATATTTT.

At least ten counts were recorded for this clonotype. The J gene is TRBJ2-1, the V gene TRBV2, with unresolved D. The length of the CDR3 is 14 residues. Germline CDR1 and CDR2: SNHLY and FYNNEI. V lost 7 bases and J lost 7, with 17 bases in between. The CDR3 coding sequence is TGTGCCAGCACCCGCCGGCTAGTTTCGAATGAGCAGTTCTTC. Its translation: CASTRRLVSNEQFF.

This clonotype was observed a handful of times. The V and J genes are TRBV7-8 and TRBJ2-4; D remains ambiguous. The CDR3 extends over 12 amino acids. V lost 4 bases, J lost 6 bases, and 7 bases lay in between. Germline lookup yields CDR1 SGHVS and CDR2 FQNEAQ. For the CDR3, the DNA is TGTGCCAGCAGCTCCGCCCGAAACATTCAGTACTTC. This gives the protein CASSSARNIQYF.

This clonotype was counted many times. This chain links TRBV20-1 with TRBJ2-7, with D possibly TRBD2 on 6 matching bases. Germline CDR1 reads DFQATT; CDR2 reads SNEGSKA (reference sequence). The CDR3 covers 14 residues. Trimming removed 2 bases from V and 0 bases from J, with 11 bases in between. In DNA form, the CDR3 reads TGCAGTGCTAGAACGGACGGGAGCTCCTACGAGCAGTACTTC. Translation: CSARTDGSSYEQYF.

This clonotype was seen a handful of times. This rearrangement joins TRBV7-9 to TRBJ2-1; 10 bases match TRBD1. CDR1 and CDR2 from the germline V gene are SEHNR and FQNEAQ (reference sequence). The ends lost 2 bases at V and 15 bases at J; junction bases unmatched: 7. There are 13 residues in the CDR3. The CDR3 protein is CASSLRTGGSSFF. The CDR3 DNA is TGTGCCAGCAGCTTACGGACAGGGGGAAGTTCGTTCTTC.

The chain has TRBV24-1 and TRBJ2-1, with D perhaps matching TRBD1 (6 bases). Between the trimmed V and J ends, which lost 5 bases and 1 base, there was a span of 14 bases. This CDR3 comprises 16 residues. The V gene's germline CDR1 is KGHDR and CDR2 SFDVKD. Here the CDR3 DNA reads TGTGCCACCAGTGGTCGACAGGCACCTTCCTACAATGAGCAGTTCTTC. Translated, it gives CATSGRQAPSYNEQFF.

This clonotype was picked up a small number of times. The V and J genes are TRBV20-1 and TRBJ1-2; perhaps TRBD1 as D (5 bases). The CDR3 is 15 residues long. The V and J ends lost 0 bases and 0 bases respectively, with 11 bases between them. Germline CDR1 is DFQATT and CDR2 is SNEGSKA (reference sequence). CDR3 residues: CSARDIPTANYGYTF. In DNA form, the CDR3 reads TGCAGTGCTAGAGACATCCCGACAGCTAACTATGGCTACACCTTC.

The gene calls are TRBV6-5 and TRBJ2-2; D unclear. V lost 0 bases, J lost 2 bases, and 10 bases lay in between. Germline lookup yields CDR1 MNHEY and CDR2 SVGAGI. The length of the CDR3 is 16 residues. The CDR3 region is CASSYSFWDNTGELFF. CDR3 DNA sequence: TGTGCCAGCAGTTACTCGTTCTGGGATAACACCGGGGAGCTGTTTTTT.

The chain uses TRBV29-1 and TRBJ1-2; possible D gene TRBD1, 6 bases. The CDR3 loop spans 11 amino acids. V was trimmed by 6 bases and J by 2 bases, leaving 7 bases between them. Per germline, CDR1 SQVTM and CDR2 ANQGSEA. CDR3 protein: CSVGQNYGYTF. CDR3 coding DNA: TGCAGCGTGGGACAAAACTATGGCTACACCTTC. Full variable domain (missing parts from reference TRBV29-1 and TRBJ1-2): SAVISQKPSRDICQRGTSLTIQCQVDSQVTMMFWYRQQPGQSLTLIATANQGSEATYESGFVIDKFPISRPNLTFSTLTVSNMSPEDSSIYLCSVGQNYGYTFGSGTRLTVV.

This clonotype was found a few times. The chain couples TRBV7-9 to TRBJ1-1; maybe TRBD1 (5 bases). The CDR3 runs to 13 residues. Looked up from germline, CDR1 is SEHNR and CDR2 is FQNEAQ (reference sequence). Trimming shortened V by 1 base and J by 6 bases, and 9 bases separated the two germline ends. The chain's CDR3 is CASSLEEGPEAFF. CDR3 DNA sequence: TGTGCCAGCAGCTTAGAGGAGGGGCCTGAAGCTTTCTTT.

This sequence joins TRBV5-6 and TRBJ2-1; TRBD2 aligns across 12 bases. This CDR3 contains 15 residues. Germline trimming cut 2 bases from V and 7 bases from J; bases unmatched to any gene: 4. In germline, CDR1 is SGHDT, CDR2 YYEEEE. Here the CDR3 DNA reads TGTGCCAGCAGCTTCCGACTAGCGGGGGTGAATGAGCAGTTCTTC. Its protein product is CASSFRLAGVNEQFF.

A note on this clonotype: With a much larger clone just one base away, this may be a read error. Here the CDR3 omits its conserved ending phenylalanine or tryptophan, so a read error is the likely source. The rearrangement links TRBV2 to TRBJ2-1; no clear D. There are 13 residues in the CDR3. Germline assignment: CDR1 SNHLY and CDR2 FYNNEI. The V end was cut by 6 bases, the J end by 6 bases, with 12 bases between. CDR3 nucleotides: TGTGCCAGCAGGGACCCACCTGGCAATGAGCAGTTCTCC. It is translated as CASRDPPGNEQFS.

This clonotype was seen repeatedly, ten times or more. The gene calls are TRBV29-1 and TRBJ2-7, with unresolved D. The V and J ends lost 0 bases and 2 bases respectively, with 2 bases between them. Germline V lookup: CDR1 SQVTM, CDR2 ANQGSEA. This CDR3 spans 11 amino acids. The DNA of the CDR3 is TGCAGCGTTGAAGATCCCTACGAGCAGTACTTC. As protein: CSVEDPYEQYF.

The chain carries TRBV19 and TRBJ1-5; 8 bases map to TRBD1. The V gene's germline CDR1 is LNHDA and CDR2 SQIVND (reference sequence). V was clipped by 5 bases and J by 9 bases; unmatched bases: 12. The CDR3 totals 15 residues. CDR3 amino acids: CASSGGQGARAPQHF. Here the CDR3 DNA reads TGTGCCAGTAGTGGTGGGCAGGGGGCGCGGGCGCCCCAGCATTTT.

This clonotype has more than one count but fewer than ten. The chain carries TRBV19 and TRBJ2-1; 12 bases line up with TRBD2. Trimming removed 3 bases from V and 7 bases from J; junction bases left unmatched: 7. Germline CDR1 is LNHDA and CDR2 is SQIVND (reference sequence). The CDR3 runs to 16 residues. The CDR3 bases are TGTGCCAGTAGTATTCTACTAGCGGGAGGAGGGAATGAGCAGTTCTTC. It codes for CASSILLAGGGNEQFF.